This TCR beta chain was found in a study of response to subunit inactivated influenza vaccine. TCRdb redid the calling of the RT-PCR reads with MiXCR, one entry per CDR3 protein. The table includes fewer than 600,000 distinct CDR3 sequences, roughly 7.9% detected once. Study-wide findings and caveats: That few new T cells are recruited by each seasonal influenza vaccination was the authors' suggestion.

This clonotype was observed a few times. Antigen: not known. V lost 5 bases and J lost 4; bases outside the gene matches: 9. Germline V CDR1 and CDR2: DFQATT, SNEGSKA (reference sequence). The CDR3 loop spans 15 amino acids. The gene calls are TRBV20-1 and TRBJ2-1; TRBD1 agrees at 9 bases. The source material was PBMCs from blood, sampled about 24 months after vaccination. This sequence originates from a man aged 45 to 75 who received an inactivated influenza vaccine. The CDR3 sequence: CSAHSPGQGYNEQFF. The CDR3 DNA follows: TGCAGTGCTCATTCCCCGGGACAGGGATACAATGAGCAGTTCTTC.